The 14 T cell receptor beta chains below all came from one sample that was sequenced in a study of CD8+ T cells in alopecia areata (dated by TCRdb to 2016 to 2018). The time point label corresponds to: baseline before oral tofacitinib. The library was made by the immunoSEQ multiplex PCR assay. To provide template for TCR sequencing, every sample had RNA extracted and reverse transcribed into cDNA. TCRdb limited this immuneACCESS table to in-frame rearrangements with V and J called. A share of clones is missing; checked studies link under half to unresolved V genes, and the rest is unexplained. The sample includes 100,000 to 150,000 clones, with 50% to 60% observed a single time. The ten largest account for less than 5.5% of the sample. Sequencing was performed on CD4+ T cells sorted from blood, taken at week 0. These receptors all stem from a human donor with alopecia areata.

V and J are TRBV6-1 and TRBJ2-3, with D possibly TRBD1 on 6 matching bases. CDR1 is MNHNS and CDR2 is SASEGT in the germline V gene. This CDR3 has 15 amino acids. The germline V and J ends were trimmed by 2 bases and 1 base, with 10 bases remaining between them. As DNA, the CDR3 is TGTGCCAGCAGTGAACGGGCAGGGGGCACAGATACGCAGTATTTT. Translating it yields CASSERAGGTDTQYF.

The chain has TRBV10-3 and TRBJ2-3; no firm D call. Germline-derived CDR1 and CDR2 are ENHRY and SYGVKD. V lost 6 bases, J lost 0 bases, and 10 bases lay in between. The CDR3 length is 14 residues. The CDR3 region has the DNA TGTGCCATCAGCCTGACGGGCAGCACAGATACGCAGTATTTT. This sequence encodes CAISLTGSTDTQYF.

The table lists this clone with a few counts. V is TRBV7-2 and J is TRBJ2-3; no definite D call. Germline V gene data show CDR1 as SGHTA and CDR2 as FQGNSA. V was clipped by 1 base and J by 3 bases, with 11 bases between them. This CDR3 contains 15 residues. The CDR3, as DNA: TGTGCCAGCAGCTTAGTCAGGTTGAGGACAGATACGCAGTATTTT. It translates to CASSLVRLRTDTQYF.

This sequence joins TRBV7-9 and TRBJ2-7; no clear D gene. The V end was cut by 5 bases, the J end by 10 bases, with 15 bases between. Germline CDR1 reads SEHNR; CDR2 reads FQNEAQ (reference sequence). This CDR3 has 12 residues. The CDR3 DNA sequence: TGTGCCAGCAGCGGGCAGGCGAGAGACCAGTACTTC. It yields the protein CASSGQARDQYF.

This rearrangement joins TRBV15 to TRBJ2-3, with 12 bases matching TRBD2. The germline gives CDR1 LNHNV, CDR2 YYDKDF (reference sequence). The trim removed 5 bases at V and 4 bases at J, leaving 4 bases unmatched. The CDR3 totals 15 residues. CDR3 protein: CATSLGLAGPDTQYF. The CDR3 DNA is TGTGCCACCAGCTTGGGACTAGCGGGCCCAGATACGCAGTATTTT.

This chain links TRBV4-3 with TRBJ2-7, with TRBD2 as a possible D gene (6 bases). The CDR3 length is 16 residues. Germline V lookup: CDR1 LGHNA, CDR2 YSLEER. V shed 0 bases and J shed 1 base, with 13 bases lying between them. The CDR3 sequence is CASSQDWGRTSYEQYF. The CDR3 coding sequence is TGCGCCAGCAGCCAAGATTGGGGGAGGACATCCTACGAGCAGTACTTC.

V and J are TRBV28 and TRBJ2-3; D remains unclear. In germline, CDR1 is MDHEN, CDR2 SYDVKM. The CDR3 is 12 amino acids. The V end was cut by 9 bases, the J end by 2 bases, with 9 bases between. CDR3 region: CASSRFTDTQYF. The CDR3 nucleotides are TGTGCCAGTTCCAGATTCACAGATACGCAGTATTTT.

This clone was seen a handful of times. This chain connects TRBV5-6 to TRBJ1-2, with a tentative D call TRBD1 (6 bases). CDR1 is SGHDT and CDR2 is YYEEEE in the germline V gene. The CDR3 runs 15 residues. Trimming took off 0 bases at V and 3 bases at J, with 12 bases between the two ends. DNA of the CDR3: TGTGCCAGCAGCTTGGCCTTGCAGGGGCACTATGGCTACACCTTC. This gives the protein CASSLALQGHYGYTF.

The CDR3 bases are TGTGCCAGCAGCCACAACAGGGACCTTAACTATGGCTACACCTTC. It yields the protein CASSHNRDLNYGYTF. V and J are TRBV5-4 and TRBJ1-2, with a tentative D call TRBD1 (6 bases). The V gene lost 4 bases and the J gene lost 1 base, with 14 bases spanning the gap. Germline CDR1 SGHNT, CDR2 YYREEE (reference sequence). This CDR3 has 15 residues.

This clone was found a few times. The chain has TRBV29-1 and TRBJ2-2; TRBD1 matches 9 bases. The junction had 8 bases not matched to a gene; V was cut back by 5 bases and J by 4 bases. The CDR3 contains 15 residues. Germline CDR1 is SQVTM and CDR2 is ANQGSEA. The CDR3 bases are TGCAGCGTTCGTCCGGGACAGGGCAGCACCGGGGAGCTGTTTTTT. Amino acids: CSVRPGQGSTGELFF.

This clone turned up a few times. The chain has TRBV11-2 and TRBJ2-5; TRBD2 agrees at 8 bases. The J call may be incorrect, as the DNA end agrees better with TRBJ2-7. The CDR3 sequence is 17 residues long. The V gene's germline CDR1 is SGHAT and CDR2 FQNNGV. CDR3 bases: TGTGCCAGCAGCTTAGGGGCTAGCGGGTTGCTTACCTACGAGCAGTACTTC. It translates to CASSLGASGLLTYEQYF.

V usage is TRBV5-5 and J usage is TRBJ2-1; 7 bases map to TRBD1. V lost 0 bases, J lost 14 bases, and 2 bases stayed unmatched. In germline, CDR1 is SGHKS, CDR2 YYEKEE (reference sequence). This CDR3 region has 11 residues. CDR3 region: CASSLAGGEFF. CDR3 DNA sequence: TGTGCCAGCAGCTTGGCAGGGGGAGAGTTCTTC.

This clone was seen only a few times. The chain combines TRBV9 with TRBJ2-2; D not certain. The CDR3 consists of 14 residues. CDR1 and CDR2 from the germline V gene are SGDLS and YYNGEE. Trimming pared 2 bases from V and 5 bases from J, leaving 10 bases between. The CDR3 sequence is CASSVNQFTGELFF. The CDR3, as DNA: TGTGCCAGCAGCGTCAACCAATTTACCGGGGAGCTGTTTTTT.

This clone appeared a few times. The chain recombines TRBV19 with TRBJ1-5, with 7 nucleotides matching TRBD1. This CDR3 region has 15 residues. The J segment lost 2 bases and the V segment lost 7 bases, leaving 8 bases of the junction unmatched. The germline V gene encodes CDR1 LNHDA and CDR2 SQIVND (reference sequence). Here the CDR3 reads CASTPVGTGNQPQHF. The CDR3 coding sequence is TGTGCCAGTACCCCCGTGGGGACAGGCAATCAGCCCCAGCATTTT.